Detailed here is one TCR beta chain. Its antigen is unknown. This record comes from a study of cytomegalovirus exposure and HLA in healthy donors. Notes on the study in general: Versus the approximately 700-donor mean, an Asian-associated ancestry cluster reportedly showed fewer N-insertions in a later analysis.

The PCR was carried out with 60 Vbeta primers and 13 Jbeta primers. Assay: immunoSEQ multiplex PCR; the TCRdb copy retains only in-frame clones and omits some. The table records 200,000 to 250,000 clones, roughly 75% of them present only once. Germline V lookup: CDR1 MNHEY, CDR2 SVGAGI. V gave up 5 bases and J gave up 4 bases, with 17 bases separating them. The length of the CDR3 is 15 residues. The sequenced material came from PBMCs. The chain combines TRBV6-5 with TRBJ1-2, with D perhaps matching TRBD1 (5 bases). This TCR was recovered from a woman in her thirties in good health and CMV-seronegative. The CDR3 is CASSTVSLQGYGYTF. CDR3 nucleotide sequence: TGTGCCAGCAGTACCGTCAGCCTTCAGGGCTATGGCTACACCTTC.